The sequence of this TCR beta chain was determined in a study of T cells expressing NK-cell markers. Study information: All TCR beta repertoires analysed originated from sorted CD3+CD56+NKG2C+, CD3+CD56+NKG2C- and CD3+CD56-NKG2C+ T cells.

After re-calling the 5' RACE reads, TCRdb lists one entry per CDR3 protein, DNA absent. The sample spans about 260,000 distinct CDR3 sequences; the ten largest clones claim about 0.4%. Study-wide results and limits: Researchers report these clonotypes also headed the CD3+CD56-NKG2C+ fraction in a handful of donors.

Note on this clonotype: The antigen is not known.

Germline values: CDR1 SGHTA, CDR2 FQGNSA. CDR3 length equals 13 residues. What was sequenced was blood T cells: a sorted CD56 or NKG2C T cell subset, CD4+ or CD8+ T cells, or bulk PBMC T cells (not recorded which). The sequence derives from a man younger than 35 in good health. This chain joins TRBV7-2 and TRBJ2-1. This chain's CDR3 is CASSLGSRNEQFF.